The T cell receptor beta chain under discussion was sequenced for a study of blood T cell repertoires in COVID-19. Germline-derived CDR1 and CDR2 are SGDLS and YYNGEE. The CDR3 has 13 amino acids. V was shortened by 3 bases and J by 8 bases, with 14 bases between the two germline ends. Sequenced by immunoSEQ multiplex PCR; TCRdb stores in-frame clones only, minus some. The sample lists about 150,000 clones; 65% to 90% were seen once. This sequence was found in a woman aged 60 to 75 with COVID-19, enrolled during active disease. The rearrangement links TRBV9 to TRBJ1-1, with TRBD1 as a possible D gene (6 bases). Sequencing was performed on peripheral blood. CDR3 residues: CASSATATGEAFF. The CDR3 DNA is TGTGCCAGCAGCGCGACGGCAACAGGGGAAGCTTTCTTT.